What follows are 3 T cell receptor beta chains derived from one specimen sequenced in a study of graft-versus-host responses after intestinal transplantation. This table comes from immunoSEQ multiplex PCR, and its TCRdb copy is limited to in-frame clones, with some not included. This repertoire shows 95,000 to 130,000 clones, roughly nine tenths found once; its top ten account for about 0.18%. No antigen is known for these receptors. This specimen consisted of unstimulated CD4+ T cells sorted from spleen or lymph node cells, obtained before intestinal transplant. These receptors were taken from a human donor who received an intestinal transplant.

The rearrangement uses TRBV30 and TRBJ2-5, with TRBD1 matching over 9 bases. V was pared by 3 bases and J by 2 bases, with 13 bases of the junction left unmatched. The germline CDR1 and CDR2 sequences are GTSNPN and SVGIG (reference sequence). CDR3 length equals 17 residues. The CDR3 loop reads CAWRTVWGTGKQETQYF. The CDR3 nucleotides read TGTGCCTGGAGAACGGTATGGGGGACAGGGAAACAAGAGACCCAGTACTTC.

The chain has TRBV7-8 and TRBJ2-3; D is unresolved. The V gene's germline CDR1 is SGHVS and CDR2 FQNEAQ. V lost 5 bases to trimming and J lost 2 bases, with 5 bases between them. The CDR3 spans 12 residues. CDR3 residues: CASSLLTDTQYF. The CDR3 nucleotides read TGTGCCAGCAGCCTCCTCACAGATACGCAGTATTTT.

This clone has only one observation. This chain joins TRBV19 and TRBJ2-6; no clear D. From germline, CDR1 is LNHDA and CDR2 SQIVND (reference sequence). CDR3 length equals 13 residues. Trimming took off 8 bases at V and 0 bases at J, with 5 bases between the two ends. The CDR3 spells CASRDSGANVLTF. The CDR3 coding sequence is TGTGCCAGTCGAGACTCTGGGGCCAACGTCCTGACTTTC.